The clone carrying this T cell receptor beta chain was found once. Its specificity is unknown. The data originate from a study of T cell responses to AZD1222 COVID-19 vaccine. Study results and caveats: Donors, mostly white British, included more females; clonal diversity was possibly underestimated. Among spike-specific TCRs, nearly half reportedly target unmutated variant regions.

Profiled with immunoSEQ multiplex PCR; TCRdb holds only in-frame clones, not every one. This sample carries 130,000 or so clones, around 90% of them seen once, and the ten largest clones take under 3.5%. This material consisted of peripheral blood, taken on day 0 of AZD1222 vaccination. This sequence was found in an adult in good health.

The CDR3 spells CASSYYAGTTSAGQFF. In nucleotides, the CDR3 is TGTGCCAGCAGTTACTATGCGGGAACGACGTCTGCTGGGCAGTTCTTC. The rearrangement links TRBV6-2 or TRBV6-3 to TRBJ2-1, with a possible D match to TRBD2 (6 bases). The CDR3 contains 16 residues. The germline V gene encodes CDR1 MNHEY and CDR2 SVGEGT. V lost 1 base, J lost 12 bases, and 22 bases lay in between.